This T cell receptor beta chain was obtained from a study of CD8 T cells in Susac syndrome. The T cells that were sequenced for TCR beta were CD8+ and CD4+ cells from blood. When the RNA was reverse transcribed, random hexamers were used with an input of 0.5 to 1 ug. Using its own MiXCR run on the immunoSEQ multiplex PCR reads, TCRdb lists one record per CDR3 protein. Of fewer than 350,000 distinct CDR3 sequences listed, 92% are singletons. The V gene lost 0 bases and the J gene lost 11 bases, with 14 bases spanning the gap. Per germline, CDR1 SGHNT and CDR2 YYREEE (reference sequence). The CDR3 runs to 13 residues.

The sequenced sample consisted of CD4+ T cells from PBMCs. This clonotype was sampled from a human donor with multiple sclerosis. The J gene is TRBJ1-1, the V gene TRBV5-4; D is unresolved. CDR3 region: CASSLDAALRAFF. Here the CDR3 DNA reads TGTGCCAGCAGCTTGGATGCAGCACTGAGGGCTTTCTTT.